A selection of T cell receptor beta chains follows, all from one sample in a study of OX40 agonist ivuxolimab in advanced cancers. Using immunoSEQ multiplex PCR, the repertoire was profiled, and TCRdb retains in-frame clones only, with some absent. Of 100,000 to 120,000 clones listed, around 90% are singletons. Material: CD4+ or CD8+ T cells sorted from blood, obtained in a trial of the OX40 agonist ivuxolimab. These receptors came from an adult with an advanced solid tumor such as melanoma, head and neck, liver or kidney cancer. CDR3s include the opening cysteine and the closing phenylalanine or tryptophan. A D gene is named only where the DNA matches it firmly. Only part of the rows carry a size: once, few, many, or a class if the clone is expanded.

CATSRAANTEAFF	TGTGCCACCAGCAGAGCGGCGAACACTGAAGCTTTCTTT	TRBJ1-1	NA	NA	TRBV15
CASSYEAKYEQYF	TGTGCCAGCAGTTACGAGGCGAAGTACGAGCAGTACTTC	TRBJ2-7	NA	NA	TRBV6-5
CASTGDREKAFF	TGTGCCAGCACGGGGGACAGGGAAAAAGCTTTCTTT	TRBJ1-1	NA	TRBD1	TRBV2
CASSSGTSYYEQYF	TGTGCCAGCAGCTCCGGGACTAGCTACTACGAGCAGTACTTC	TRBJ2-7	few	TRBD2	TRBV7-2
CASSLEGFDGYTF	TGTGCCAGCAGCTTAGAGGGTTTCGACGGCTACACCTTC	TRBJ1-2	NA	NA	TRBV7-2
CASSFLFENQETQYF	TGTGCCAGCAGCTTTTTGTTCGAGAACCAAGAGACCCAGTACTTC	TRBJ2-5	few	NA	TRBV5-5
CATSRGPAENTEAFF	TGTGCCACCAGCAGGGGACCCGCGGAGAACACTGAAGCTTTCTTT	TRBJ1-1	many	NA	TRBV15
CASSEAQGVYYGYTF	TGTGCCAGCAGTGAAGCGCAGGGGGTCTACTATGGCTACACCTTC	TRBJ1-2	NA	TRBD1	TRBV2
CASSVGQDRDTQYF	TGTGCCAGCAGCGTAGGCCAAGACAGGGATACGCAGTATTTT	TRBJ2-3	NA	NA	TRBV9
CSTSGGRYEQYF	TGCAGCACTAGTGGCGGGAGATACGAGCAGTACTTC	TRBJ2-7	NA	TRBD2	TRBV29-1
CASSVEGAGTEAFF	TGTGCCAGCAGCGTTGAGGGCGCGGGAACTGAAGCTTTCTTT	TRBJ1-1	NA	NA	TRBV9
CAIRETLKATYEQYF	TGTGCCATCAGGGAGACCCTTAAAGCAACCTACGAGCAGTACTTC	TRBJ2-7	NA	NA	TRBV10-3
CASSKALTVNTEAFF	TGTGCCAGCAGCAAAGCGTTAACAGTGAACACTGAAGCTTTCTTT	TRBJ1-1	NA	NA	TRBV21-1
CASSVGVGSTTEAYEQYF	TGTGCCAGCAGCGTAGGGGTGGGGTCGACAACGGAGGCCTACGAGCAGTACTTC	TRBJ2-7	NA	NA	TRBV9
CASSLTTGSTEAFF	TGCGCCAGCAGCTTAACGACAGGGAGCACTGAAGCTTTCTTT	TRBJ1-1	NA	TRBD1	TRBV5-1
CASKGQDTSNSPLHF	TGTGCCAGCAAGGGACAGGACACATCTAATTCACCCCTCCACTTT	TRBJ1-6	NA	TRBD1	TRBV2
CASSPLDSALGEQFF	TGTGCCAGCAGCCCGTTGGACTCGGCCCTCGGTGAGCAGTTCTTC	TRBJ2-1	NA	NA	TRBV6-6
CASSESGDSPQETQYF	TGTGCCAGCAGTGAAAGCGGGGACAGCCCCCAAGAGACCCAGTACTTC	TRBJ2-5	once	NA	TRBV25-1
CASSQGGGSTDTQYF	TGTGCCAGCAGCCAAGGCGGGGGAAGCACAGATACGCAGTATTTT	TRBJ2-3	NA	TRBD2	TRBV4-2
CAISGDRAASPLHF	TGTGCCATCAGTGGGGACAGGGCCGCTTCACCCCTCCACTTT	TRBJ1-6	NA	TRBD1	TRBV10-3
CASSGGRLYEQYF	TGTGCCAGCAGCGGGGGACGCCTTTACGAGCAGTACTTC	TRBJ2-7	NA	NA	TRBV5-6
CASSQDLASYQPQHF	TGTGCCAGCAGCCAAGACCTCGCAAGTTATCAGCCCCAGCATTTT	TRBJ1-5	NA	NA	TRBV4-2
CAWGDGNNQPQHF	TGTGCCTGGGGGGACGGAAACAATCAGCCCCAGCATTTT	TRBJ1-5	NA	NA	TRBV30
CASSLGTGGGDEQFF	TGCGCCAGCAGCTTAGGCACAGGGGGCGGGGATGAGCAGTTCTTC	TRBJ2-1	few	TRBD1	TRBV5-1
CASSLGVSGQGAYEQYF	TGCGCCAGCAGCTTGGGGGTTTCAGGACAGGGGGCCTACGAGCAGTACTTC	TRBJ2-7	NA	TRBD1	TRBV5-1
CATSSRDRAGSEAFF	TGTGCCACCAGCAGCCGGGACAGGGCTGGGTCTGAAGCTTTCTTT	TRBJ1-1	NA	TRBD1	TRBV15
CASSPDSLGTDTQYF	TGTGCCAGCAGCCCTGACTCCCTCGGCACAGATACGCAGTATTTT	TRBJ2-3	NA	NA	TRBV7-2
CASRPRAGMLPDQPQHF	TGTGCCAGCAGACCTAGAGCGGGGATGCTCCCAGATCAGCCCCAGCATTTT	TRBJ1-5	NA	NA	TRBV7-2
CAWTNDRSNQPQHF	TGTGCCTGGACCAATGACAGGAGCAATCAGCCCCAGCATTTT	TRBJ1-5	NA	NA	TRBV30
CASSGQGSEKLFF	TGCGCCAGCAGCGGGCAGGGAAGTGAAAAACTGTTTTTT	TRBJ1-4	NA	NA	TRBV5-1
CASSLDSGRAANEQFF	TGTGCCAGCAGCTTAGATAGCGGGAGGGCCGCGAATGAGCAGTTCTTC	TRBJ2-1	NA	TRBD2	TRBV7-2
CASSPGLAIQETQYF	TGCGCCAGCAGCCCGGGACTAGCGATCCAAGAGACCCAGTACTTC	TRBJ2-5	once	TRBD2	TRBV4-3
CASSSQQGGADTQYF	TGTGCCAGCAGCTCTCAACAGGGTGGCGCAGATACGCAGTATTTT	TRBJ2-3	once	NA	TRBV7-2
CASSPTSQGILGNTIYF	TGTGCCAGCAGCCCGACGTCTCAAGGGATATTAGGAAACACCATATATTTT	TRBJ1-3	NA	NA	TRBV7-2
CASQLEGPWLF	TGCGCCAGCCAATTGGAGGGTCCGTGGCTGTTC	TRBJ1-2	NA	NA	TRBV5-1
CASSYGEETQYF	TGTGCCAGCAGTTATGGGGAAGAGACCCAGTACTTC	TRBJ2-5	NA	NA	TRBV28
CASSIEGGPISGSGANVLTF	TGTGCCAGTAGTATAGAAGGTGGACCGATATCTGGCTCTGGGGCCAACGTCCTGACTTTC	TRBJ2-6	NA	NA	TRBV19
CASSLGLSGWGAFF	TGTGCCAGCAGCTTAGGTTTAAGTGGGTGGGGAGCTTTCTTT	TRBJ1-1	NA	NA	TRBV7-1
CASTQRGLQETQYF	TGTGCCAGCACCCAACGGGGGCTCCAAGAGACCCAGTACTTC	TRBJ2-5	NA	NA	TRBV11-2
CAMAAGGTIQETQYF	TGTGCCATGGCGGCAGGGGGTACTATCCAAGAGACCCAGTACTTC	TRBJ2-5	NA	TRBD1	TRBV2
CASKPGPDYGYTF	TGTGCCAGCAAACCGGGTCCCGACTATGGCTACACCTTC	TRBJ1-2	NA	NA	TRBV6-5
CAWSLGLVDTEAFF	TGTGCCTGGAGTCTGGGTTTGGTCGACACTGAAGCTTTCTTT	TRBJ1-1	NA	NA	TRBV30
CASSSLTGQIHYEQYF	TGTGCCAGCAGCTCACTTACCGGACAGATACACTACGAGCAGTACTTC	TRBJ2-7	NA	NA	TRBV7-9
CASSPKQGSSSYNSPLHF	TGTGCCAGTAGTCCCAAACAGGGATCTAGCTCCTATAATTCACCCCTCCACTTT	TRBJ1-6	NA	NA	TRBV19
CASGGQLNTEAFF	TGTGCCAGCGGGGGACAGTTGAACACTGAAGCTTTCTTT	TRBJ1-1	NA	TRBD1	TRBV5-5
CASSTGLNNEQFF	TGTGCCAGTAGTACTGGCCTTAACAATGAGCAGTTCTTC	TRBJ2-1	NA	NA	TRBV19
CASSPTGGYNSPLHF	TGTGCCAGCAGCCCGACAGGGGGTTATAATTCACCCCTCCACTTT	TRBJ1-6	NA	TRBD1	TRBV25-1
CASSLGLASLGSYEQYF	TGTGCCAGCAGCTTGGGACTAGCCTCCCTCGGATCCTACGAGCAGTACTTC	TRBJ2-7	NA	TRBD2	TRBV5-4
CASFTGGGHHEQYF	TGTGCCAGCTTTACGGGGGGCGGACACCACGAGCAGTACTTC	TRBJ2-7	NA	NA	TRBV28
CASSLGLRREVSGELFF	TGTGCCAGCAGCTTAGGATTACGGCGGGAGGTGTCCGGGGAGCTGTTTTTT	TRBJ2-2	NA	TRBD2	TRBV7-2
CASSYSPGGEGYTF	TGTGCCAGCAGTTACTCCCCTGGGGGTGAAGGCTACACCTTC	TRBJ1-2	NA	NA	TRBV6-5
CASARQVGHDQPQHF	TGTGCCAGCGCCCGACAGGTGGGCCACGATCAGCCCCAGCATTTT	TRBJ1-5	once	NA	TRBV19
CASSPRQGPGNTIYF	TGTGCCAGCTCACCACGACAGGGCCCTGGAAACACCATATATTTT	TRBJ1-3	NA	TRBD1	TRBV18
CASSDPGGGSSYEQYF	TGTGCCAGCAGCGACCCGGGGGGGGGCAGCTCCTACGAGCAGTACTTC	TRBJ2-7	NA	TRBD2	TRBV11-2
CASRETGPYNEQFF	TGTGCCAGCAGGGAGACAGGTCCCTACAATGAGCAGTTCTTC	TRBJ2-1	NA	NA	TRBV27